The rows below give T cell receptor beta chains drawn from one sample of a study of neurological immune-mediated disorders. TCRdb redid the calling of the 5' RACE reads with MiXCR, one entry per CDR3 protein. The top ten clones hold approximately 3.7% of a sample with tens of thousands of distinct CDR3 sequences, under 3.5% of them seen once. The sample comprised PBMCs. Receptor source: a man aged 40-50 years with multiple sclerosis. CDR3s include the opening cysteine and the closing phenylalanine or tryptophan.

V | CDR3
TRBV7-3 | CASSFSGRGTDTQYF
TRBV18 | CASSPRSIDEQFF
TRBV7-9 | CASTPWTGNPSPLHF
TRBV20-1 | CSATGASASQETQYF
TRBV18 | CASSPSGTTGQPQHF
TRBV5-1 | CASSLARDTEAFF
TRBV20-1 | CSAQIGQDKAFF
TRBV18 | CASSPLQAYNEQFF
TRBV9 | CASSVASGLAGGETQYF
TRBV20-1 | CSATTGASNVEQFF
TRBV12-3/TRBV12-4 | CASKGAGPNNEQFF
TRBV12-3/TRBV12-4 | CASSFGFGYTF
TRBV7-3 | CASSENSNQPQHF
TRBV5-1 | CASRGQGSTEAFF
TRBV20-1 | CSASEQGGEKLFF
TRBV3-1 | CASSQVPGVWETQYF
TRBV5-4 | CASSPAAGGVYEQYF
TRBV11-2 | CASSSTAGQGPAGELFF
TRBV5-1 | CASSADSLERDTQYF
TRBV5-1 | CASSLGQEGDYGYTF
TRBV5-1 | CASSRQIDENNEQFF
TRBV27 | CASKPSGTGSYEQYF